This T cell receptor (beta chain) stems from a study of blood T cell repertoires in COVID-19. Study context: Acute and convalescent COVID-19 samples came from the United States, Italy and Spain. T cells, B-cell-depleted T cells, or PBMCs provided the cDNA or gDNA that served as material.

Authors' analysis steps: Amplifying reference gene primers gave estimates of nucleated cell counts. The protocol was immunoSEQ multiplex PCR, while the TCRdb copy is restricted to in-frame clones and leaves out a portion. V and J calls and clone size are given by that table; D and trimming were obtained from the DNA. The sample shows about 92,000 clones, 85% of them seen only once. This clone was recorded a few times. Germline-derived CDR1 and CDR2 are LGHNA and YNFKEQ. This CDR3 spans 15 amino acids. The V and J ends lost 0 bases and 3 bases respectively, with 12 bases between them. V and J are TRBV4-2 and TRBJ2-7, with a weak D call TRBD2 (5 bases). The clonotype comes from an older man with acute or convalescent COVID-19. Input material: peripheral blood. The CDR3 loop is CASSQERGGRYEQYF. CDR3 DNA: TGTGCCAGCAGCCAAGAACGAGGCGGGCGCTACGAGCAGTACTTC.